This T cell receptor beta chain was identified during a study of patients and donors after allogeneic stem cell transplantation. TCRdb redid the calling of the RT-PCR reads with MiXCR, one entry per CDR3 protein. The table has about a million distinct CDR3 sequences, roughly 17% seen once. The CDR3 has 14 amino acids. V was shortened by 5 bases and J by 7 bases, with 17 bases between the two germline ends. CDR1 and CDR2 (germline): SGHAT, FQDESV (reference sequence). This clonotype was counted a few times. The receptor was derived from a human donor who was either an allogeneic HSCT recipient or a stem cell or donor lymphocyte infusion donor (not recorded which). It is not recorded whose cells these are; they may come from a transplant donor. Sequenced: blood, either unsorted or a sorted T cell fraction (not recorded which). The rearrangement joins TRBV11-1 to TRBJ2-5, with D hard to call. DNA of the CDR3: TGTGCCAGCAGCCCCCTCAGACTGGCACGGACCCAGTACTTC. Amino acid sequence: CASSPLRLARTQYF.